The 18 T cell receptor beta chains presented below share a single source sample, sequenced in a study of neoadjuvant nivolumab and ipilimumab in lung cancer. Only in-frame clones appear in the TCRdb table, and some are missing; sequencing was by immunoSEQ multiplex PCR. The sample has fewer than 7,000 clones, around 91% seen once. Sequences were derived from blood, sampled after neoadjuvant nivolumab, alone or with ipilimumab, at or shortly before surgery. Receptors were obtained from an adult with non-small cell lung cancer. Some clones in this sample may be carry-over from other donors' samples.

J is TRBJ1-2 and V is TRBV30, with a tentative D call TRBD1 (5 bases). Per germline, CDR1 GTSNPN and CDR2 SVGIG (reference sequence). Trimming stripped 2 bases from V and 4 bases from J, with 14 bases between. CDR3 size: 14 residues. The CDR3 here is CAWSRDGSIYGYTF. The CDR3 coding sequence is TGTGCCTGGAGTCGGGACGGTTCCATCTATGGCTACACCTTC.

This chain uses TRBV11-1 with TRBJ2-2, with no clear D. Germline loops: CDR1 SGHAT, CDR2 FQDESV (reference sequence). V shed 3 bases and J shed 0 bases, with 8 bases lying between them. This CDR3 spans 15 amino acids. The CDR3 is CASSFKTSNTGELFF. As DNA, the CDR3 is TGTGCCAGCAGCTTTAAAACCTCGAACACCGGGGAGCTGTTTTTT. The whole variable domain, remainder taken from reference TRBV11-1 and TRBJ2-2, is EAEVAQSPRYKITEKSQAVAFWCDPISGHATLYWYRQILGQGPELLVQFQDESVVDDSQLPKDRFSAERLKGVDSTLKIQPAELGDSAMYLCASSFKTSNTGELFFGEGSRLTVL.

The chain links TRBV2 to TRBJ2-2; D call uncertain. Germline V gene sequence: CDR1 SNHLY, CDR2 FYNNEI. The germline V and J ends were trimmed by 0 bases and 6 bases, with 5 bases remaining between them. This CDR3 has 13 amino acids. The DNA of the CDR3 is TGTGCCAGCAGTGAAGCCGTGTCCGGGGAGCTGTTTTTT. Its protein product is CASSEAVSGELFF.

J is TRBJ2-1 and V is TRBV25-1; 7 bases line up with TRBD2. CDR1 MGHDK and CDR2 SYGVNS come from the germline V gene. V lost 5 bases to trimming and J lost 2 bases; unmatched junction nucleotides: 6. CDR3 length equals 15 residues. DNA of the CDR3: TGTGCCAGCAGTAGGCTAGCGGCTACCTACAATGAGCAGTTCTTC. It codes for CASSRLAATYNEQFF. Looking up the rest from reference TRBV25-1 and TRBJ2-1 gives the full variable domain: EADIYQTPRYLVIGTGKKITLECSQTMGHDKMYWYQQDPGMELHLIHYSYGVNSTEKGDLSSESTVSRIRTEHFPLTLESARPSHTSQYLCASSRLAATYNEQFFGPGTRLTVL.

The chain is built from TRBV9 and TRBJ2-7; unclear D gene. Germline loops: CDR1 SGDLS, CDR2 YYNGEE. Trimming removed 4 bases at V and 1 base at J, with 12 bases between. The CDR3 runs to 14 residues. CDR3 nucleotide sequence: TGTGCCAGCAGCCCGACAAGCAAATCCTACGAGCAGTACTTC. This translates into CASSPTSKSYEQYF.

This chain's CDR3 is CATSRGLNSYEQYF. The CDR3 DNA reads as TGTGCCACCAGCAGAGGACTGAACTCCTACGAGCAGTACTTC. This sequence joins TRBV15 and TRBJ2-7; no clear D gene. The CDR3 has 14 amino acids. V shed 1 base and J shed 0 bases, with 7 bases lying between them. In germline, CDR1 is LNHNV, CDR2 YYDKDF (reference sequence).

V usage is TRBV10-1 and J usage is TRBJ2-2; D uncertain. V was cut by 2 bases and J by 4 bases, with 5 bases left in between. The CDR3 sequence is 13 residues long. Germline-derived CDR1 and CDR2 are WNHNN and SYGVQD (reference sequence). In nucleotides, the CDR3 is TGCGCCAGCAGTGAGCCGGTCACCGGGGAGCTGTTTTTT. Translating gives CASSEPVTGELFF.

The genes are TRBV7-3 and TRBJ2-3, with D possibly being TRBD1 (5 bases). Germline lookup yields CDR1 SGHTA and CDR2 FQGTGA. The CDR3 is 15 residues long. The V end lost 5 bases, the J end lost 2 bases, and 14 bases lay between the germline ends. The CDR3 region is CASSQTGPHTDTQYF. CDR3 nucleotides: TGTGCCAGCAGCCAAACAGGTCCCCACACAGATACGCAGTATTTT.

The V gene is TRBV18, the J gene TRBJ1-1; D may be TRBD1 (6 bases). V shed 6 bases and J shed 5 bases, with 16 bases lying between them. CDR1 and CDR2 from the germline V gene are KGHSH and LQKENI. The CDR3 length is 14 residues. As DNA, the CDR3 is TGTGCCAGCTCTAGTCTCCAGGGGAGTACTGAAGCTTTCTTT. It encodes CASSSLQGSTEAFF.

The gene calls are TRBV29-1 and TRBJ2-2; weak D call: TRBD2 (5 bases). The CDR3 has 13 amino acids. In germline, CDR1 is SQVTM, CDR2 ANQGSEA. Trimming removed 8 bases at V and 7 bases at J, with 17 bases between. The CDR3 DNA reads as TGCAGCTCGGGTTTGGGGAGTGGCGGGGAGCTGTTTTTT. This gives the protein CSSGLGSGGELFF.

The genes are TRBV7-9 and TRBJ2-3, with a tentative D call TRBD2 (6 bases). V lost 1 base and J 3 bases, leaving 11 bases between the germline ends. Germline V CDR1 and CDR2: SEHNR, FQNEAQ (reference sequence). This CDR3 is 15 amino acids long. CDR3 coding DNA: TGTGCCAGCAGCTTAGAAGGCGGGAAAACAGATACGCAGTATTTT. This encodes CASSLEGGKTDTQYF.

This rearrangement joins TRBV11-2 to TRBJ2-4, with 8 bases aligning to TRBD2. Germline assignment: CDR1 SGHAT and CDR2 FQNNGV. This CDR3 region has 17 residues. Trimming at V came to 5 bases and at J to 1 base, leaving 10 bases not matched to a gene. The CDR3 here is CASSEAGEALAKNIQYF. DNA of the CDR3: TGTGCCAGCAGCGAAGCGGGAGAGGCTCTGGCCAAAAACATTCAGTACTTC.

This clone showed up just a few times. The CDR3 spells CASSLASGNTIYF. Here the CDR3 DNA reads TGTGCCAGCAGCTTAGCTTCTGGAAACACCATATATTTT. This chain joins TRBV7-6 and TRBJ1-3; D remains unclear. There are 13 residues in the CDR3. V gave up 0 bases and J gave up 1 base, with 1 base separating them. CDR1 is SGHVS, CDR2 FNYEAQ, per germline.

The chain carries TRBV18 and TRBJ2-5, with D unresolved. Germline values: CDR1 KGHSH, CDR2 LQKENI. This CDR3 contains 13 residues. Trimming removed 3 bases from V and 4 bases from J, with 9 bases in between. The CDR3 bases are TGTGCCAGCTCACCTGGCGCCGGAGAGACCCAGTACTTC. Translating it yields CASSPGAGETQYF.

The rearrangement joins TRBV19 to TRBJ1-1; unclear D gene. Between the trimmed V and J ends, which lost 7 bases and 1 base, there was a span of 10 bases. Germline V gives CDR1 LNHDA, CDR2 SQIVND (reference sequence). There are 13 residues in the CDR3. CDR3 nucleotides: TGTGCCAGTACCTATTTAGGGAACACTGAAGCTTTCTTT. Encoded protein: CASTYLGNTEAFF.

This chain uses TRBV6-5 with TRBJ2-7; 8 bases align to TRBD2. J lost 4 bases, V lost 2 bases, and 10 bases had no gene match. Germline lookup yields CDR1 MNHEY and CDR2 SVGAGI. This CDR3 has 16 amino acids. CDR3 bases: TGTGCCAGCAGTTACGGGAGCGGGAGAGGCCGGTACGAGCAGTACTTC. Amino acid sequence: CASSYGSGRGRYEQYF.

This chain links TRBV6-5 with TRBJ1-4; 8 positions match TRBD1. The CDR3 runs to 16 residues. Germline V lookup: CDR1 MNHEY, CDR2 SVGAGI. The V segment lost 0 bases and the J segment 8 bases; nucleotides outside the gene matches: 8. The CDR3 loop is CASSYSWTGRGEKLFF. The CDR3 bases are TGTGCCAGCAGTTACTCCTGGACAGGGAGAGGAGAAAAACTGTTTTTT.

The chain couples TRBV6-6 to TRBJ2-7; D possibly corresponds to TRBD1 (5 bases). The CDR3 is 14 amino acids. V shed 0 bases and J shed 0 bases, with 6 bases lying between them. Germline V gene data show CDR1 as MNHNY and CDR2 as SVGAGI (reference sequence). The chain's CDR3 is CASSYSTDSYEQYF. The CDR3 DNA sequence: TGTGCCAGCAGTTACTCGACAGACTCCTACGAGCAGTACTTC.